Below are 31 T cell receptor beta chains sequenced from a single sample in a study of cytomegalovirus exposure and HLA in healthy donors. PCR was performed using 60 Vbeta and 13 Jbeta primers. The data were produced by immunoSEQ multiplex PCR, yet TCRdb's version contains in-frame clones alone and is incomplete. The data show 150,000 to 200,000 clones, about 72% seen once. Sequencing was carried out using PBMCs. These receptors originate from a middle-aged man in good health and CMV-seropositive.

This clone was seen only once. The chain has TRBV7-2 and TRBJ2-5, with 10 positions matching TRBD2. This CDR3 has 15 amino acids. Trimming at V came to 4 bases and at J to 1 base, leaving 3 bases not matched to a gene. The germline V gene encodes CDR1 SGHTA and CDR2 FQGNSA. CDR3 DNA: TGTGCCAGCAGCTCGACTAGCGGGCCCCAAGAGACCCAGTACTTC. Translation gives CASSSTSGPQETQYF.

The rearrangement uses TRBV7-2 and TRBJ2-7; possible D gene TRBD2, 5 bases. V lost 2 bases and J lost 0, with 11 bases in between. Germline V gene sequence: CDR1 SGHTA, CDR2 FQGNSA. This CDR3 has 15 residues. CDR3 protein: CASSLSGGISYEQYF. CDR3 in DNA: TGTGCCAGCAGCTTATCAGGAGGTATCTCCTACGAGCAGTACTTC.

The chain has TRBV28 and TRBJ2-3; D remains unclear. The CDR3 spans 16 residues. Looked up from germline, CDR1 is MDHEN and CDR2 is SYDVKM. Trimming took off 2 bases at V and 6 bases at J, with 18 bases between the two ends. CDR3 amino acids: CASSLIDTSYLDTQYF. Here the CDR3 DNA reads TGTGCCAGCAGTTTAATAGACACCTCCTACTTGGATACGCAGTATTTT.

This chain joins TRBV5-1 and TRBJ2-7, with TRBD1 matching over 7 bases. The CDR3 is 14 amino acids. In germline, CDR1 is SGHRS, CDR2 YFSETQ. The junction had 4 bases not matched to a gene; V was cut back by 1 base and J by 3 bases. The CDR3 DNA sequence: TGCGCCAGCAGCTTGTCGGGACAGAACTACGAGCAGTACTTC. The encoded protein is CASSLSGQNYEQYF.

The genes are TRBV10-3 and TRBJ2-7, with 7 bases fitting TRBD1. The CDR3 runs 13 residues. J was trimmed by 5 bases and V by 2 bases; bases with no gene match: 3. CDR1 is ENHRY and CDR2 is SYGVKD in the germline V gene. The CDR3 DNA is TGTGCCATCAGTGAGCACAGGGGAGACGAGCAGTACTTC. Protein product: CAISEHRGDEQYF.

The chain couples TRBV29-1 to TRBJ1-1, with TRBD1 matching over 7 bases. Germline V lookup: CDR1 SQVTM, CDR2 ANQGSEA. CDR3 size: 13 residues. V lost 5 bases and J lost 3; bases outside the gene matches: 6. DNA for the CDR3: TGCAGCGTTAAACAGGGGCGGCACACTGAAGCTTTCTTT. This encodes CSVKQGRHTEAFF.

This chain links TRBV27 with TRBJ1-2, with 12 bases matching TRBD1. Germline CDR1 is MNHEY and CDR2 is SMNVEV (reference sequence). J lost 3 bases, V lost 5 bases, and 10 bases had no gene match. The CDR3 consists of 17 residues. The CDR3 protein is CASSASGTGGSHYGYTF. The DNA for the CDR3 is TGTGCCAGCAGTGCCTCCGGGACAGGGGGCTCGCACTATGGCTACACCTTC.

This clone was seen a single time. The chain recombines TRBV19 with TRBJ1-1, with TRBD1 matching over 7 bases. With 6 bases clipped from V and 1 base from J, the junction kept 5 bases outside the gene matches. CDR3 size: 14 residues. Germline lookup yields CDR1 LNHDA and CDR2 SQIVND (reference sequence). CDR3 sequence reads: CASRPGQSNTEAFF. The CDR3 nucleotides are TGTGCCAGTAGGCCGGGACAGTCGAACACTGAAGCTTTCTTT.

This chain connects TRBV5-4 to TRBJ1-1; D is unresolved. This CDR3 is 14 amino acids long. V was cut by 4 bases and J by 2 bases, with 12 bases left in between. The germline V gene has CDR1 SGHNT and CDR2 YYREEE (reference sequence). The CDR3 protein is CASSLPPPNTEAFF. CDR3 nucleotides: TGTGCCAGCAGCCTACCCCCACCTAACACTGAAGCTTTCTTT.

The rearrangement links TRBV7-9 to TRBJ1-3; no firm D call. Trimming shortened V by 1 base and J by 0 bases, and 7 bases separated the two germline ends. The CDR3 is 15 amino acids. The germline CDR1 and CDR2 sequences are SEHNR and FQNEAQ (reference sequence). The CDR3 spells CASSLVTASGNTIYF. DNA of the CDR3: TGTGCCAGCAGCTTAGTCACAGCCTCTGGAAACACCATATATTTT.

This chain connects TRBV7-6 to TRBJ2-5, with 7 bases lining up with TRBD1. V lost 2 bases to trimming and J lost 4 bases; unmatched junction nucleotides: 7. The germline gives CDR1 SGHVS, CDR2 FNYEAQ. The CDR3 runs 15 residues. This CDR3 is CASSLFRTGGETQYF. The DNA of the CDR3 is TGTGCCAGCAGCTTATTCCGGACAGGAGGAGAGACCCAGTACTTC.

This clone came up a few times. This chain uses TRBV5-1 with TRBJ2-7; D call uncertain. Germline-derived CDR1 and CDR2 are SGHRS and YFSETQ. V was cut by 1 base and J by 0 bases, with 8 bases left in between. This CDR3 spans 14 amino acids. The CDR3 sequence is CASSLLQNSYEQYF. CDR3 in DNA: TGCGCCAGCAGCTTGTTACAAAACTCCTACGAGCAGTACTTC.

This clone has only one observation. The chain joins TRBV6-5 to TRBJ1-2, with D hard to call. This CDR3 comprises 14 residues. Germline lookup yields CDR1 MNHEY and CDR2 SVGAGI. V lost 3 bases and J 3 bases, leaving 11 bases between the germline ends. The CDR3 coding sequence is TGTGCCAGCAGTTATCTCAACAGTGACTATGGCTACACCTTC. Protein sequence: CASSYLNSDYGYTF.

The chain recombines TRBV2 with TRBJ2-5; 11 bases are shared with TRBD2. CDR1 and CDR2 from the germline V gene are SNHLY and FYNNEI. The junction had 1 base not matched to a gene; V was cut back by 8 bases and J by 5 bases. The CDR3 is 12 residues long. The CDR3 is CASVAGGETQYF. The CDR3 DNA sequence: TGTGCCAGCGTAGCGGGGGGGGAGACCCAGTACTTC.

The chain is built from TRBV9 and TRBJ1-2, with D possibly matching TRBD1 (6 bases). V lost 0 bases and J lost 7, with 16 bases in between. The CDR3 totals 15 residues. Germline CDR1 SGDLS, CDR2 YYNGEE. CDR3 amino acids: CASSVGAGDMRGYTF. For the CDR3, the DNA is TGTGCCAGCAGCGTAGGGGCAGGGGATATGCGTGGCTACACCTTC.

This clone was counted between two and nine times. The rearrangement joins TRBV6-5 to TRBJ1-5; no clear D. The germline V gene has CDR1 MNHEY and CDR2 SVGAGI. The CDR3 loop spans 14 amino acids. Trimming shortened V by 1 base and J by 6 bases, and 10 bases separated the two germline ends. Here the CDR3 DNA reads TGTGCCAGCAGTTACTGCGGGGTGGGTCAGCCCCAGCATTTT. Amino acids: CASSYCGVGQPQHF.

This chain connects TRBV6-1 to TRBJ2-6; TRBD1 agrees at 8 bases. The germline gives CDR1 MNHNS, CDR2 SASEGT. This CDR3 contains 15 residues. Unmatched junction bases numbered 5, after V lost 8 bases and J lost 2 bases. The CDR3 DNA follows: TGTGCCAGCGACCCAGGGGGCGCTGGGGCCAACGTCCTGACTTTC. Its protein product is CASDPGGAGANVLTF.

This clone came up a few times. Other DNA sequences within the sample encode an identical CDR3. V is TRBV7-8 and J is TRBJ1-1, with 8 bases lining up with TRBD1. V gave up 6 bases and J gave up 0 bases; unmatched junction bases: 15. This CDR3 is built from 18 residues. Per germline, CDR1 SGHVS and CDR2 FQNEAQ. The CDR3 sequence: CASRTDRGVGKVNTEAFF. CDR3 in DNA: TGTGCCAGCAGAACAGACAGGGGAGTAGGGAAAGTGAACACTGAAGCTTTCTTT.

The chain recombines TRBV27 with TRBJ2-7; 9 nucleotides agree with TRBD1. The CDR3 is made up of 15 amino acids. In germline, CDR1 is MNHEY, CDR2 SMNVEV (reference sequence). J gave up 1 base and V 5 bases, and 6 bases lay outside the gene matches. The CDR3 DNA follows: TGTGCCAGCAGTCTAGGACAGGGGCTTTCCTACGAGCAGTACTTC. Its protein product is CASSLGQGLSYEQYF.

This sequence joins TRBV5-5 and TRBJ2-5; D is unclear. Trimming removed 6 bases at V and 2 bases at J, with 5 bases between. This CDR3 has 11 amino acids. The germline V gene encodes CDR1 SGHKS and CDR2 YYEKEE (reference sequence). This chain's CDR3 is CASILQETQYF. In DNA form, the CDR3 reads TGTGCCAGCATCCTACAAGAGACCCAGTACTTC.

The rearrangement links TRBV4-3 to TRBJ2-7, with D hard to call. The CDR3 is 13 amino acids. CDR1 and CDR2 from the germline V gene are LGHNA and YSLEER. V gave up 1 base and J gave up 4 bases, with 8 bases separating them. DNA for the CDR3: TGCGCCAGCAGCCAAGGGGTGAGGTACGAGCAGTACTTC. This codes for CASSQGVRYEQYF.

The genes are TRBV7-6 and TRBJ2-3, with no clear D. The CDR3 has 15 amino acids. Looked up from germline, CDR1 is SGHVS and CDR2 is FNYEAQ. With 0 bases removed from V and 6 bases from J, the gap between germline ends came to 13 bases. CDR3 region: CASSLAAGLWDTQYF. The CDR3, as DNA: TGTGCCAGCAGCTTAGCGGCAGGTCTGTGGGATACGCAGTATTTT.

This rearrangement joins TRBV13 to TRBJ1-6, with 9 nucleotides matching TRBD1. CDR3 length: 18 amino acids. Unmatched junction bases numbered 18, after V lost 6 bases and J lost 9 bases. Germline V gene lookup returns CDR1 PRHDT and CDR2 FYEKMQ (reference sequence). DNA for the CDR3: TGTGCCAGCAGTTCTGGTACCTCGACAGGGGGAGGAAGTTCACCCCTCCACTTT. The encoded protein is CASSSGTSTGGGSSPLHF.

The chain uses TRBV2 and TRBJ1-2, with 8 positions matching TRBD1. With 4 bases clipped from V and 2 bases from J, the junction kept 6 bases outside the gene matches. From germline, CDR1 is SNHLY and CDR2 FYNNEI. The CDR3 has 15 residues. Here the CDR3 reads CASSAGQGRNYGYTF. The CDR3, as DNA: TGTGCCAGCAGTGCAGGACAGGGAAGGAACTATGGCTACACCTTC.

The J gene is TRBJ2-5, the V gene TRBV6-6, with 8 bases lining up with TRBD1. The V and J ends lost 6 bases and 5 bases, in that order; junction bases with no gene match: 5. CDR3 length: 13 residues. Germline V gene data show CDR1 as MNHNY and CDR2 as SVGAGI (reference sequence). Here the CDR3 DNA reads TGTGCCAGCAGACGACAGGGGACCGAGACCCAGTACTTC. This codes for CASRRQGTETQYF.

The CDR3 loop reads CASRSGVYTEAFF. The DNA for the CDR3 is TGTGCCAGCAGATCGGGGGTTTACACTGAAGCTTTCTTT. The rearrangement uses TRBV27 and TRBJ1-1; perhaps TRBD1 as D (5 bases). The CDR3 has 13 amino acids. The V gene lost 6 bases and the J gene lost 3 bases, with 11 bases spanning the gap. CDR1 is MNHEY and CDR2 is SMNVEV in the germline V gene (reference sequence).

This chain joins TRBV30 and TRBJ1-4; D is perhaps TRBD1 (6 bases). CDR3 size: 14 residues. Germline assignment: CDR1 GTSNPN and CDR2 SVGIG (reference sequence). V was clipped by 0 bases and J by 9 bases, with 14 bases between them. The CDR3 loop reads CAWSVGGGFKKLFF. Written as DNA, the CDR3 is TGTGCCTGGAGTGTGGGGGGGGGCTTCAAAAAACTGTTTTTT.

The chain couples TRBV5-1 to TRBJ2-3; 11 bases agree with TRBD2. Per germline, CDR1 SGHRS and CDR2 YFSETQ. The CDR3 totals 16 residues. Trimming removed 4 bases from V and 3 bases from J; junction bases left unmatched: 7. CDR3: CASSPSGGIGTDTQYF. In nucleotides, the CDR3 is TGCGCCAGCAGCCCTAGCGGGGGGATAGGGACAGATACGCAGTATTTT.

This chain joins TRBV27 and TRBJ1-5, with a tentative D call TRBD1 (5 bases). V lost 4 bases, J lost 4 bases, and 14 bases lay in between. The CDR3 sequence is 15 residues long. Germline V CDR1 and CDR2: MNHEY, SMNVEV (reference sequence). The CDR3 here is CASSWGGNRNQPQHF. The DNA for the CDR3 is TGTGCCAGCAGTTGGGGGGGAAATAGGAATCAGCCCCAGCATTTT.

The chain is built from TRBV12-2 and TRBJ1-1; the table's D call, TRBD1, has no DNA check behind it. TRBV12-2 is shown as a pseudogene. The CDR3 runs to 14 residues. CDR3 sequence: CASRQRTGKSEAFF. The CDR3 DNA is TGTGCAAGTCGCCAACGGACAGGGAAGTCTGAAGCTTTCTTT.

This chain joins TRBV29-1 and TRBJ2-2; 8 bases match TRBD2. Germline V gene sequence: CDR1 SQVTM, CDR2 ANQGSEA. Trimming at V came to 3 bases and at J to 6 bases, leaving 3 bases not matched to a gene. The CDR3 is made up of 13 amino acids. The CDR3 here is CSVDRGGAGELFF. CDR3 sequence (DNA): TGCAGCGTTGATCGGGGGGGCGCCGGGGAGCTGTTTTTT.